One sample yielded the 19 T cell receptor beta chains listed below, sequenced in a study of robustness of blood B and T cell sequencing. cDNA synthesis used template switching with a 5' universal priming oligo. A 12-nucleotide random UMI in the template-switch oligo labeled every cDNA molecule. Via MiXCR, TCRdb re-called the PCR reads, giving one row per CDR3 protein. The repertoire includes more than 3,000 distinct CDR3 sequences, 40% to 55% of them detected once, and around a quarter sits in the top ten. The template for TCR beta quantification was mRNA, not genomic DNA. Sequencing used peripheral blood. These receptors were obtained from a human donor in good health.

A few counts support this clonotype. The rearrangement links TRBV2 to TRBJ1-2, with D tentatively TRBD1 (5 bases). V was trimmed by 10 bases and J by 5 bases, leaving 17 bases between them. Looked up from germline, CDR1 is SNHLY and CDR2 is FYNNEI. The CDR3 contains 13 residues. Here the CDR3 DNA reads TGTGCCACCAGCCGGCAGGGACGTTATGGCTACACCTTC. Translated, it gives CATSRQGRYGYTF.

The genes are TRBV5-1 and TRBJ2-6; D is possibly TRBD1 (5 bases). Trimming took 4 bases from V and 1 from J, leaving 18 bases between them. The CDR3 has 18 amino acids. Germline CDR1 SGHRS, CDR2 YFSETQ. DNA for the CDR3: TGCGCCAGCAGCGTTTTTCAGGGATCAGGGTCTGGGGCCAACGTCCTGACTTTC. This translates into CASSVFQGSGSGANVLTF.

By frequency in the sample, this clonotype is large. CDR3 residues: CASSSGTGERLAKNIQYF. CDR3 sequence (DNA): TGTGCCAGCAGCTCGGGGACAGGAGAAAGATTAGCCAAAAACATTCAGTACTTC. The V and J genes are TRBV5-4 and TRBJ2-4; TRBD1 matches at 8 bases. Germline V gene lookup returns CDR1 SGHNT and CDR2 YYREEE (reference sequence). The CDR3 is 18 residues long. Trimming removed 3 bases from V and 0 bases from J; junction bases left unmatched: 11. Variable domain in full (rest from reference TRBV5-4 and TRBJ2-4): ETGVTQSPTHLIKTRGQQVTLRCSSQSGHNTVSWYQQALGQGPQFIFQYYREEENGRGNFPPRFSGLQFPNYSSELNVNALELDDSALYLCASSSGTGERLAKNIQYFGAGTRLSVL.

The V call is TRBV5-1, the J call TRBJ2-1; a weak D match, TRBD2 (6 bases). With 0 bases removed from V and 0 bases from J, the gap between germline ends came to 7 bases. The CDR3 sequence is 15 residues long. Germline CDR1 reads SGHRS; CDR2 reads YFSETQ. The DNA for the CDR3 is TGCGCCAGCAGCTTGGACGGGGGCTCCTACAATGAGCAGTTCTTC. It is translated as CASSLDGGSYNEQFF.

The DNA for the CDR3 is TGTGCCAGCAGCCTACCCGTCGTCCAGGGGGCCGATGGCTACACCTTC. Its translation: CASSLPVVQGADGYTF. J is TRBJ1-2 and V is TRBV7-9; 8 bases are a match to TRBD1. The CDR3 sequence is 16 residues long. V dropped 5 bases and J dropped 6; count of bases not matched to a gene: 14. Per germline, CDR1 SEHNR and CDR2 FQNEAQ (reference sequence).

This chain uses TRBV20-1 with TRBJ2-2; a possible D gene is TRBD1 (6 bases). The V gene lost 1 base and the J gene lost 0 bases, with 6 bases spanning the gap. Germline loops: CDR1 DFQATT, CDR2 SNEGSKA (reference sequence). This CDR3 spans 14 amino acids. CDR3 loop: CSARGGPNTGELFF. CDR3 in DNA: TGCAGTGCTAGAGGGGGGCCGAACACCGGGGAGCTGTTTTTT.

The V call is TRBV7-9, the J call TRBJ1-2; D unresolved. The germline V gene encodes CDR1 SEHNR and CDR2 FQNEAQ (reference sequence). The CDR3 is 14 amino acids. V lost 2 bases to trimming and J lost 10 bases, with 17 bases between them. CDR3 DNA sequence: TGTGCCAGCAGCTTAACCGTGGGGATTCCCGACTACACCTTC. As protein: CASSLTVGIPDYTF.

The genes are TRBV10-3 and TRBJ1-2, with D unresolved. V was cut by 2 bases and J by 2 bases, with 6 bases left in between. This CDR3 has 13 residues. CDR1 ENHRY and CDR2 SYGVKD come from the germline V gene. The CDR3, as DNA: TGTGCCATCAGTGAGACAGAAAACTATGGCTACACCTTC. Its protein is CAISETENYGYTF.

The sample holds a few counts of this clonotype. CDR3 bases: TGCGCCAGCAGCCCGACCGGACTAGCGGGGGGGTACGAGCAGTACTTC. It codes for CASSPTGLAGGYEQYF. The rearrangement joins TRBV4-1 to TRBJ2-7, with 15 bases matching TRBD2. This CDR3 contains 16 residues. Germline V gives CDR1 MGHRA, CDR2 YSYEKL. V lost 4 bases, J lost 4 bases, and 5 bases stayed unmatched.

This clonotype was seen a handful of times. This sequence joins TRBV2 and TRBJ2-7, with D maybe TRBD1 (5 bases). V was trimmed by 4 bases and J by 6 bases, leaving 16 bases between them. Germline loops: CDR1 SNHLY, CDR2 FYNNEI. The CDR3 is made up of 14 amino acids. CDR3 nucleotides: TGTGCCAGCAGTGCAGTCGGTCAGGGCCGCGAGCAGTACTTC. Amino acids: CASSAVGQGREQYF.

J is TRBJ2-3 and V is TRBV11-3; TRBD2 agrees at 10 bases. The CDR3 sequence is 17 residues long. The ends lost 0 bases at V and 4 bases at J; junction bases unmatched: 7. Germline V gene data show CDR1 as SGHNT and CDR2 as YENEEA. The CDR3 coding sequence is TGTGCCAGCAGCTTAGATCGAAGCGGGGGGGCTGCAGATACGCAGTATTTT. This sequence encodes CASSLDRSGGAADTQYF.

The chain couples TRBV2 to TRBJ2-7, with no clear D. CDR3 size: 15 residues. Trimming stripped 1 base from V and 4 bases from J, with 14 bases between. CDR1 SNHLY and CDR2 FYNNEI come from the germline V gene. CDR3 loop: CASSEGSPRTYEQYF. CDR3 sequence (DNA): TGTGCCAGCAGTGAAGGGTCGCCACGAACTTACGAGCAGTACTTC.

The rearrangement links TRBV4-2 to TRBJ2-4; 14 nucleotides align to TRBD2. Germline loops: CDR1 LGHNA, CDR2 YNFKEQ. The CDR3 spans 17 residues. With V trimmed by 4 bases and J by 3 bases, 5 bases remained unmatched. DNA for the CDR3: TGTGCCAGCAGCCTGACTAGCGGGGGGGCGAGCAAAAACATTCAGTACTTC. It is translated as CASSLTSGGASKNIQYF.

This sequence joins TRBV15 and TRBJ2-2, with D tentatively TRBD1 (5 bases). The CDR3 totals 12 residues. V lost 1 base and J lost 13, with 10 bases in between. Germline V gene lookup returns CDR1 LNHNV and CDR2 YYDKDF (reference sequence). In DNA, the CDR3 is TGTGCCACCAGCAGAGTTCAGGGCGCGCTGTTTTTT. Amino acid sequence: CATSRVQGALFF. The variable domain in full, completed from reference TRBV15 and TRBJ2-2, reads DAMVIQNPRYQVTQFGKPVTLSCSQTLNHNVMYWYQQKSSQAPKLLFHYYDKDFNNEADTPDNFQSRRPNTSFCFLDIRSPGLGDTAMYLCATSRVQGALFFGEGSRLTVL.

The V and J genes are TRBV23-1 and TRBJ2-3; D is ambiguous. TRBV23-1 is marked as an open reading frame, function uncertain. Between the trimmed V and J ends, which lost 3 bases and 5 bases, there was a span of 9 bases. The CDR3 extends over 13 amino acids. This CDR3 is CASSHTSGDTQYF. The CDR3 DNA sequence: TGCGCCAGCAGTCACACCTCGGGAGATACGCAGTATTTT.

Written as DNA, the CDR3 is TGCGCCAGCAAATTGGAGCGCGAGCAGTACTTC. It translates to CASKLEREQYF. The genes are TRBV5-1 and TRBJ2-7; D not certain. Trimming took off 6 bases at V and 6 bases at J, with 10 bases between the two ends. Germline lookup yields CDR1 SGHRS and CDR2 YFSETQ. This CDR3 spans 11 amino acids.

V and J are TRBV10-1 and TRBJ2-1; D is possibly TRBD1 (5 bases). V was pared by 8 bases and J by 5 bases, with 13 bases between. The CDR3 length is 13 residues. Germline CDR1 WNHNN, CDR2 SYGVQD (reference sequence). CDR3 amino acids: CASSRQLNNEQFF. CDR3 in DNA: TGCGCCAGCTCCCGACAGCTAAACAATGAGCAGTTCTTC.

This sequence joins TRBV6-5 and TRBJ1-2, with D tentatively TRBD1 (5 bases). The CDR3 spans 17 residues. Deletions cut 4 bases from V and 1 base from J, with 19 bases between. Germline values: CDR1 MNHEY, CDR2 SVGAGI. This CDR3 reads CASSSENYRRINYGYTF. CDR3 sequence (DNA): TGTGCCAGCAGTTCCGAAAATTACAGGAGAATTAACTATGGCTACACCTTC.

The chain employs TRBV29-1 and TRBJ2-5; 9 nucleotides agree with TRBD1. The CDR3 contains 15 residues. The junction had 10 bases not matched to a gene; V was cut back by 3 bases and J by 5 bases. Germline CDR1 SQVTM, CDR2 ANQGSEA. The CDR3 protein is CSVDKDPTGGETQYF. DNA of the CDR3: TGCAGCGTTGATAAAGACCCGACAGGGGGGGAGACCCAGTACTTC.